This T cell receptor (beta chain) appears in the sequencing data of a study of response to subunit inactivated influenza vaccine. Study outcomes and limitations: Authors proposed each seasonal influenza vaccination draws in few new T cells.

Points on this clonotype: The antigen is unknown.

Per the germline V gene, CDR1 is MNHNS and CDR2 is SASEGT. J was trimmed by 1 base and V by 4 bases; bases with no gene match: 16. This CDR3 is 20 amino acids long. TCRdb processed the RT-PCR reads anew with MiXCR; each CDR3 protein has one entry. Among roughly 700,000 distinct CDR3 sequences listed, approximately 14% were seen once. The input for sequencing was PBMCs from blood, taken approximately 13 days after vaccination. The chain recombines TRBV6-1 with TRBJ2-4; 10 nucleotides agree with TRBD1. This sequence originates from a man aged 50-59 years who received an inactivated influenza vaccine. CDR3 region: CASSVKVRDRGEGAKNIQYF. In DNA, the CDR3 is TGTGCCAGCAGTGTCAAGGTCCGGGACAGGGGAGAGGGGGCCAAAAACATTCAGTACTTC.